The next 9 T cell receptor beta chains were all read from a single sample in a study of Graves' ophthalmopathy and Graves' hyperthyroidism. Amplified TCR beta CDR3 regions were obtained using RNA transcripts as template. An initial RT-PCR round employing HTBI primers preceded a second-round multiplex PCR. TCRdb re-derived calls from the multiplex PCR reads in MiXCR, one entry per CDR3 protein. This repertoire shows around 1.1 million distinct CDR3 sequences, 35% to 40% found once; its top ten account for over 8.5%. Sequences were obtained from peripheral blood or thyroid tissue (not recorded which). The receptors derive from an adult man with Graves' hyperthyroidism.

J is TRBJ1-2 and V is TRBV7-9; maybe TRBD1 (6 bases). V was clipped by 5 bases and J by 5 bases, with 18 bases between them. This CDR3 comprises 15 residues. CDR1 is SEHNR and CDR2 is FQNEAQ in the germline V gene (reference sequence). CDR3 loop: CASSDETGTFYGYTF. The CDR3 DNA follows: TGTGCCAGCAGCGACGAGACCGGGACATTTTATGGCTACACCTTC.

In its sample, this clonotype was seen many times. The V gene is TRBV7-2, the J gene TRBJ2-5; a weak D match, TRBD1 (6 bases). CDR1 and CDR2 from the germline V gene are SGHTA and FQGNSA. Between the trimmed V and J ends, which lost 6 bases and 5 bases, there was a span of 16 bases. The CDR3 has 14 residues. Written as DNA, the CDR3 is TGTGCCAGCAGGCCCAACAGGGTTCAGGAGACCCAGTACTTC. This gives the protein CASRPNRVQETQYF.

This clonotype was recorded many times. J is TRBJ2-2 and V is TRBV5-8; no reliable D call. The CDR3 loop spans 14 amino acids. V was cut by 2 bases and J by 5 bases, with 10 bases left in between. CDR1 and CDR2 (germline): SGHTS, YDEGEE. The CDR3 region is CASSLFGGTGELFF. CDR3 DNA: TGTGCCAGCAGCTTATTTGGTGGGACCGGGGAGCTGTTTTTT.

The V call is TRBV10-3, the J call TRBJ1-1; D is uncertain. CDR3 length equals 15 residues. V gave up 11 bases and J gave up 0 bases, with 19 bases separating them. Germline V gives CDR1 ENHRY, CDR2 SYGVKD. CDR3 protein: CAAGGSDGMNTEAFF. CDR3 nucleotides: TGTGCCGCCGGCGGTTCGGACGGCATGAACACTGAAGCTTTCTTT.

This clonotype showed up just once. The CDR3 spells CASVEGGTGSYEQYF. Here the CDR3 DNA reads TGTGCCAGCGTTGAAGGGGGGACAGGCTCCTACGAGCAGTACTTC. This sequence joins TRBV25-1 and TRBJ2-7; the match to TRBD1 covers 8 bases. Germline CDR1 MGHDK, CDR2 SYGVNS. J was trimmed by 0 bases and V by 8 bases; bases with no gene match: 9. The CDR3 has 15 residues.

The chain joins TRBV7-2 to TRBJ2-5, with 7 bases aligning to TRBD2. The trim removed 1 base at V and 3 bases at J, leaving 5 bases unmatched. The CDR3 totals 15 residues. Germline CDR1 and CDR2: SGHTA and FQGNSA. For the CDR3, the DNA is TGTGCCAGCAGCTTAGTAGATGGGGGGGAAGAGACCCAGTACTTC. Its protein product is CASSLVDGGEETQYF.

The chain employs TRBV10-2 and TRBJ2-7; TRBD1 matches 7 bases. Germline V gene data show CDR1 as WSHSY and CDR2 as SAAADI. The CDR3 totals 16 residues. Germline trimming cut 3 bases from V and 3 bases from J; bases unmatched to any gene: 11. The CDR3 DNA reads TGCGCCAGCAGTGACTCCGGGACAGCCAACTTCTACGAGCAGTACTTC. Translation gives CASSDSGTANFYEQYF.

The chain links TRBV9 to TRBJ2-7; D uncertain. The germline V and J ends were trimmed by 0 bases and 7 bases, with 20 bases remaining between them. Germline loops: CDR1 SGDLS, CDR2 YYNGEE. The CDR3 is 16 residues long. In nucleotides, the CDR3 is TGTGCCAGCAGCGTAGAAGGCGGACCTTTACTGGAGGAGCAGTACTTC. It codes for CASSVEGGPLLEEQYF.

This clonotype was seen only a few times. The chain links TRBV19 to TRBJ2-5; 9 positions match TRBD2. This CDR3 is 17 amino acids long. Germline V gene sequence: CDR1 LNHDA, CDR2 SQIVND (reference sequence). V lost 2 bases to trimming and J lost 3 bases; unmatched junction nucleotides: 10. The CDR3 sequence is CASSILAASGAEETQYF. CDR3 nucleotide sequence: TGTGCCAGTAGTATACTGGCTGCTAGCGGGGCGGAAGAGACCCAGTACTTC.